One TCR beta chain is described in this entry. This specimen belongs to a study of glioma-infiltrating T cells. Using RNA template, CDR3s of TCR alpha and beta were amplified with iRepertoire arm-PCR. TCRdb recomputed calls from the multiplex PCR reads with MiXCR, one row per CDR3 protein. This sample has approximately 3,000 distinct CDR3 sequences; 15% to 20% occur once, and the top ten carry roughly half. CDR1 is SGHAT, CDR2 FQNNGV, per germline. The CDR3 extends over 15 amino acids. V lost 7 bases to trimming and J lost 8 bases; unmatched junction nucleotides: 7. This sequence originates from a human donor with low-grade glioma or glioblastoma, undergoing nonglioma brain surgery, or in good health (not recorded which). The chain combines TRBV11-2 with TRBJ1-6, with 11 bases lining up with TRBD1. The sequenced material came from glioma tissue, nonneoplastic brain tissue, or PBMCs (not recorded which). The CDR3 sequence: CASTQRGQGDSPLHF. As DNA, the CDR3 is TGTGCCAGCACCCAAAGGGGACAGGGGGATTCACCCCTCCACTTT.